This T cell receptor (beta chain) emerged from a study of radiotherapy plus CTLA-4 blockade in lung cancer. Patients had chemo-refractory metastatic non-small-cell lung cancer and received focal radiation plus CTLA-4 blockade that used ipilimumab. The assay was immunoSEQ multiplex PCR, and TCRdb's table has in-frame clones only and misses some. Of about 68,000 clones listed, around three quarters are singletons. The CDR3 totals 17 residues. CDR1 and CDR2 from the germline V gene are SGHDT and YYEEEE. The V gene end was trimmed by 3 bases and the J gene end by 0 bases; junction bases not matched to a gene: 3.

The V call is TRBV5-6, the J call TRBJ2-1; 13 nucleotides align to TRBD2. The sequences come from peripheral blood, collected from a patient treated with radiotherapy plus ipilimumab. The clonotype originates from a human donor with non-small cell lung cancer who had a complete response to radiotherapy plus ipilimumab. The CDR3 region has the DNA TGTGCCAGCAGCTCGTGGACTAGCGGGAGCTCCTACAATGAGCAGTTCTTC. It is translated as CASSSWTSGSSYNEQFF.